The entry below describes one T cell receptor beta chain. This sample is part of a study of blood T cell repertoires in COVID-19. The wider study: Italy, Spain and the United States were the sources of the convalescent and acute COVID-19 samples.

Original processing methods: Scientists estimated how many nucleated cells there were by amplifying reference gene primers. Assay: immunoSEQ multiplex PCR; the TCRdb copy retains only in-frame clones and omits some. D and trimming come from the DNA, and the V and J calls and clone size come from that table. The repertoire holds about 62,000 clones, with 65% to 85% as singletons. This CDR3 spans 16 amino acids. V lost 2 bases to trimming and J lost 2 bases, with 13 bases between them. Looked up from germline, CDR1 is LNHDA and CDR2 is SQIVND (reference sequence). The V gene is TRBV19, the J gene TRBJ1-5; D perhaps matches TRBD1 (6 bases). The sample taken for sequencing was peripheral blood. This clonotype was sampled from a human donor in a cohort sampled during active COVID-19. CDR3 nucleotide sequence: TGTGCCAGTAGTATAAAGGACAGCAAGGGCAATCAGCCCCAGCATTTT. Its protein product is CASSIKDSKGNQPQHF. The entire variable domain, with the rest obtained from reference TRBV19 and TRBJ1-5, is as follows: DGGITQSPKYLFRKEGQNVTLSCEQNLNHDAMYWYRQDPGQGLRLIYYSQIVNDFQKGDIAEGYSVSREKKESFPLTVTSAQKNPTAFYLCASSIKDSKGNQPQHFGDGTRLSIL.